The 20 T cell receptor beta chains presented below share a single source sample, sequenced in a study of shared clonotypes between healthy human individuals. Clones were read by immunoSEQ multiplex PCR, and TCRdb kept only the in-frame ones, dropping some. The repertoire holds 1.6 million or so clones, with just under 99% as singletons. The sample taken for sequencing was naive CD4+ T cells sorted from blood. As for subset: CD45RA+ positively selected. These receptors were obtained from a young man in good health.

DNA of the CDR3: TGTGCCTGGGGGACTAGCGGGATTTACGAGCAGTACTTC. Its translation: CAWGTSGIYEQYF. The genes are TRBV30 and TRBJ2-7, with TRBD2 identical over 13 bases. CDR1 and CDR2 (germline): GTSNPN, SVGIG (reference sequence). The CDR3 extends over 13 amino acids. J was trimmed by 4 bases and V by 5 bases; bases with no gene match: 2.

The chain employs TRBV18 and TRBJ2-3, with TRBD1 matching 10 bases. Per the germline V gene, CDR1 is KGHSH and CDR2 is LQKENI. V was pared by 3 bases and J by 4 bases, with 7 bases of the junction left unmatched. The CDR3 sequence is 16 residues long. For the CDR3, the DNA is TGTGCCAGCTCACCCTTGGGACAGGGGTTAGCAGATACGCAGTATTTT. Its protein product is CASSPLGQGLADTQYF. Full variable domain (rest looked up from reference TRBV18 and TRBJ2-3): NAGVMQNPRHLVRRRGQEARLRCSPMKGHSHVYWYRQLPEEGLKFMVYLQKENIIDESGMPKERFSAEFPKEGPSILRIQQVVRGDSAAYFCASSPLGQGLADTQYFGPGTRLTVL.

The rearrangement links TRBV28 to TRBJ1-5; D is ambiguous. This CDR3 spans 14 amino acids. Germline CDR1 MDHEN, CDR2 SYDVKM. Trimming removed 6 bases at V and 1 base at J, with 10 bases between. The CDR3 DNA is TGTGCCAGCAGCCCTCTGGAGAGCAATCAGCCCCAGCATTTT. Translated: CASSPLESNQPQHF.

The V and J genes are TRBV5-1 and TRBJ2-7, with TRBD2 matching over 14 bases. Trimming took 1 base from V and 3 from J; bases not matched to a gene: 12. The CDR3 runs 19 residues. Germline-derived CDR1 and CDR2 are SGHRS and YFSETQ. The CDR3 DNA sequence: TGCGCCAGCAGCTTGAGGTCTCCCGGGACTAGCGGGAGCGTCTACGAGCAGTACTTC. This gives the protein CASSLRSPGTSGSVYEQYF.

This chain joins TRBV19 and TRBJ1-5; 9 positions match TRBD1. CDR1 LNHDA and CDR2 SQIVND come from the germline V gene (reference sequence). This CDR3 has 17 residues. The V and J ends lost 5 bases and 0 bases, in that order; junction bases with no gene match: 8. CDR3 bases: TGTGCCAGTAGTCGTTTTGGGACAGGGAATAGCAATCAGCCCCAGCATTTT. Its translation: CASSRFGTGNSNQPQHF.

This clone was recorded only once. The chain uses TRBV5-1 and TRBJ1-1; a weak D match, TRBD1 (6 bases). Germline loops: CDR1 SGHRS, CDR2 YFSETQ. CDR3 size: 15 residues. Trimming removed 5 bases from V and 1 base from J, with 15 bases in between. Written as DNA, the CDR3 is TGCGCCAGCAGAACTTCCGGGACACCGAACACTGAAGCTTTCTTT. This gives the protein CASRTSGTPNTEAFF.

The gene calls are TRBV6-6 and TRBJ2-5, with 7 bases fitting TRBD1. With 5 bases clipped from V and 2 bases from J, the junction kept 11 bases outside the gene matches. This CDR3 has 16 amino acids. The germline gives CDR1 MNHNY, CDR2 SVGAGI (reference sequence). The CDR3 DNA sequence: TGTGCCAGCAGTCCCCGGACAGGATCGCCTCAAGAGACCCAGTACTTC. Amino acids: CASSPRTGSPQETQYF.

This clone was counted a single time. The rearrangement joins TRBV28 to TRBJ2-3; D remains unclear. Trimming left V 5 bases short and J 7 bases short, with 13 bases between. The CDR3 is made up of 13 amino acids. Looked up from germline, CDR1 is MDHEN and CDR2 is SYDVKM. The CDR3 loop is CASSPLSSHTQYF. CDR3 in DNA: TGTGCCAGCAGTCCCTTAAGCTCCCATACGCAGTATTTT.

The CDR3 coding sequence is TGTGCCAGCAGCTTTTCTTCTCGGACTTACAATGAGCAGTTCTTC. Its translation: CASSFSSRTYNEQFF. This chain links TRBV7-2 with TRBJ2-1; a weak D match, TRBD2 (5 bases). CDR3 length equals 15 residues. Looked up from germline, CDR1 is SGHTA and CDR2 is FQGNSA. Trimming removed 3 bases at V and 4 bases at J, with 13 bases between.

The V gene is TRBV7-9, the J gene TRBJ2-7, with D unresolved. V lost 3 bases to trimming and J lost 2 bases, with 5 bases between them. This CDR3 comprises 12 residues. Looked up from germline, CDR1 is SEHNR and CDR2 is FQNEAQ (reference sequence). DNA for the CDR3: TGTGCCAGCAGCTTTTCACCCTACGAGCAGTACTTC. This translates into CASSFSPYEQYF.

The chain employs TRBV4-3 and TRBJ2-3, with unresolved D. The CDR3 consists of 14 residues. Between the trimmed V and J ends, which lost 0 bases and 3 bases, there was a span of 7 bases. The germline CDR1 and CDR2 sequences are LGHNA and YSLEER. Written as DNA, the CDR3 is TGCGCCAGCAGCCAAGATTGGGAAACAGATACGCAGTATTTT. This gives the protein CASSQDWETDTQYF.

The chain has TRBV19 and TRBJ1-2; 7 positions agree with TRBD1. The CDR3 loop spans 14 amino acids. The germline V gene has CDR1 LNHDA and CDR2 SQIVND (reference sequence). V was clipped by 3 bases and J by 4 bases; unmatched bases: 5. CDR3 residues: CASSMGQKIYGYTF. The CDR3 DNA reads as TGTGCCAGTAGTATGGGACAGAAGATCTATGGCTACACCTTC.

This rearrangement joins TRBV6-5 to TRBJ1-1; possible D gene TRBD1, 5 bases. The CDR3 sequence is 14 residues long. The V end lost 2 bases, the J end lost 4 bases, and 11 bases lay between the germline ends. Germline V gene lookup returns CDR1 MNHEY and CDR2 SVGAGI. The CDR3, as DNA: TGTGCCAGCAGTTACAGGGCAAGGGGCACTGAAGCTTTCTTT. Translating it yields CASSYRARGTEAFF.

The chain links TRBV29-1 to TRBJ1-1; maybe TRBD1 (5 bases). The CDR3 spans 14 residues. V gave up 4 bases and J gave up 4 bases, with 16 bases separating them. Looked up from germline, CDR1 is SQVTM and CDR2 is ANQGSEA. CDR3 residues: CSVGQGARFTEAFF. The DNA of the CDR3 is TGCAGCGTTGGTCAGGGTGCCCGGTTCACTGAAGCTTTCTTT.

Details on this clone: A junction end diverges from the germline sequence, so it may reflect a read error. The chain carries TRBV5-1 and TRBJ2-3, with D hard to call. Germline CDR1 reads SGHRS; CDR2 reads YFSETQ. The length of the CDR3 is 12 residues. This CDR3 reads CASSLLTETQYF. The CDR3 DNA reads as TGCGCCAGCAGCTTGTTAACAGAAACGCAGTATTTT.

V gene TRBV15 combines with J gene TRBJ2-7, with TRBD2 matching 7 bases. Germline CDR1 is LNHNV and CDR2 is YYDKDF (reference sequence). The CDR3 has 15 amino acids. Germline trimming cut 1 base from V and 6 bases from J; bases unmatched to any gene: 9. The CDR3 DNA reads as TGTGCCACCAGCAGAGGCCCGGGCCGGGAGGTCGAGCAGTACTTC. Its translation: CATSRGPGREVEQYF.

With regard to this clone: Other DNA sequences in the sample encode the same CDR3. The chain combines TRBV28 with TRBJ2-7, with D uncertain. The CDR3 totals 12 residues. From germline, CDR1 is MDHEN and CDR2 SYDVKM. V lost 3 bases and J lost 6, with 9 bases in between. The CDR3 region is CASSLVAGEQYF. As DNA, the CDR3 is TGTGCCAGCAGTTTGGTAGCTGGCGAGCAGTACTTC.

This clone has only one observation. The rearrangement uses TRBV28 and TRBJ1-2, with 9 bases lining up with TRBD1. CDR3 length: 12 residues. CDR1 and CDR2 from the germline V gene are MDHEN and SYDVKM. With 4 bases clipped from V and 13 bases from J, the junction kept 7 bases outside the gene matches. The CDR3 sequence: CASSYRGRPATF. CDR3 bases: TGTGCCAGCAGTTACAGGGGGCGCCCCGCCACCTTC.

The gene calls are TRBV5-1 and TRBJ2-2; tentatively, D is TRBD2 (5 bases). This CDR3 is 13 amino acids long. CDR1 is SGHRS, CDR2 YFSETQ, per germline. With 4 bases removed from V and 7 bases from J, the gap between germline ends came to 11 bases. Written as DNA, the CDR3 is TGCGCCAGCAGCCCGGGGTATGGCGGGGAGCTGTTTTTT. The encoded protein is CASSPGYGGELFF. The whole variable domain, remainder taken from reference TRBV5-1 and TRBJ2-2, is KAGVTQTPRYLIKTRGQQVTLSCSPISGHRSVSWYQQTPGQGLQFLFEYFSETQRNKGNFPGRFSGRQFSNSRSEMNVSTLELGDSALYLCASSPGYGGELFFGEGSRLTVL.

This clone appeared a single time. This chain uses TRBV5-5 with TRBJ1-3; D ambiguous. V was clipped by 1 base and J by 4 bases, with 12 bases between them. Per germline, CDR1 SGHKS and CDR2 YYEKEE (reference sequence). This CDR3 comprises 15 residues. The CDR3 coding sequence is TGTGCCAGCAGCTTGCTCCCCACGGGAGGAAACACCATATATTTT. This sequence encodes CASSLLPTGGNTIYF.